A single sample is the source of the 4 T cell receptor beta chains below, sequenced in a study of blood T cells in healthy people across ages. PCR was performed a second time for roughly 7 to 11 cycles using a sample-barcoded 5' primer and a J-beta primer mix. TCRdb called the 5' RACE reads again in MiXCR, with one record for every CDR3 protein. The sample yields around 820,000 distinct CDR3 sequences, around 25% seen once. Separately, the same data were catalogued under a study of T cells of mothers and their children.

The sequenced material came from blood. These receptors were taken from a boy between 5 and 17 years old in good health.

This chain connects TRBV6-2 or TRBV6-3 to TRBJ1-5; 9 bases map to TRBD1. Germline CDR1 MNHEY, CDR2 SVGEGT. V gave up 2 bases and J gave up 7 bases; unmatched junction bases: 9. The CDR3 extends over 16 amino acids. The CDR3 reads CASSYPPGQGDQPQHF. Here the CDR3 DNA reads TGTGCCAGCAGTTACCCTCCGGGACAGGGTGACCAGCCCCAGCATTTT.

V usage is TRBV28 and J usage is TRBJ2-4, with TRBD2 matching 7 bases. The CDR3 consists of 17 residues. The germline gives CDR1 MDHEN, CDR2 SYDVKM. Trimming took 4 bases from V and 5 from J; bases not matched to a gene: 14. CDR3 loop: CASSSLRGGPSQNIQYF. Written as DNA, the CDR3 is TGTGCCAGCAGTTCTCTTCGGGGAGGGCCAAGTCAAAACATTCAGTACTTC.

The chain recombines TRBV4-3 with TRBJ2-7, with a weak D call TRBD1 (6 bases). Germline CDR1 LGHNA, CDR2 YSLEER. V shed 0 bases and J shed 0 bases, with 9 bases lying between them. This CDR3 has 15 amino acids. CDR3: CASSQDQGHSYEQYF. Here the CDR3 DNA reads TGCGCCAGCAGCCAAGACCAGGGACACTCCTACGAGCAGTACTTC.

This clonotype was detected a few times. The chain employs TRBV29-1 and TRBJ2-5; tentative D call: TRBD2 (5 bases). The J call may be wrong; the DNA end is better matched by TRBJ2-1. The CDR3 runs 15 residues. CDR1 is SQVTM, CDR2 ANQGSEA, per germline. The CDR3 DNA is TGCAGCGTTGATCGGAGTCATGGGAGCCAGAATGAGCAGTTCTTC. It yields the protein CSVDRSHGSQNEQFF.